These 8 T cell receptor beta chains originate from one sample sequenced in a study of cytomegalovirus exposure and HLA in healthy donors. The data were produced by immunoSEQ multiplex PCR, yet TCRdb's version contains in-frame clones alone and is incomplete. The sample records about 260,000 clones, 90% being singletons. The specimen was PBMCs. The receptor source for this set is a woman in her thirties in good health and CMV-seronegative.

This chain connects TRBV30 to TRBJ1-1; a weak D match, TRBD1 (6 bases). V shed 1 base and J shed 10 bases, with 28 bases lying between them. This CDR3 is built from 17 residues. The germline CDR1 and CDR2 sequences are GTSNPN and SVGIG (reference sequence). This chain's CDR3 is CAWSALSTGHYLRGAFF. The CDR3 region has the DNA TGTGCCTGGAGTGCCCTATCGACGGGACACTACTTGCGGGGAGCTTTCTTT.

This chain connects TRBV19 to TRBJ1-1; TRBD1 agrees at 7 bases. Germline values: CDR1 LNHDA, CDR2 SQIVND (reference sequence). The trim removed 6 bases at V and 2 bases at J, leaving 6 bases unmatched. This CDR3 is built from 14 residues. The CDR3 protein is CASREQGRNTEAFF. Written as DNA, the CDR3 is TGTGCCAGTAGGGAACAGGGGCGCAACACTGAAGCTTTCTTT. Full variable domain (missing parts from reference TRBV19 and TRBJ1-1): DGGITQSPKYLFRKEGQNVTLSCEQNLNHDAMYWYRQDPGQGLRLIYYSQIVNDFQKGDIAEGYSVSREKKESFPLTVTSAQKNPTAFYLCASREQGRNTEAFFGQGTRLTVV.

This chain uses TRBV18 with TRBJ2-1, with no clear D. CDR1 is KGHSH, CDR2 LQKENI, per germline. Trimming stripped 3 bases from V and 5 bases from J, with 8 bases between. The CDR3 consists of 13 residues. CDR3 sequence reads: CASSPKADNEQFF. The CDR3 region has the DNA TGTGCCAGCTCACCGAAGGCCGACAATGAGCAGTTCTTC.

The chain employs TRBV9 and TRBJ2-1; D is unclear. Germline CDR1 and CDR2: SGDLS and YYNGEE. The CDR3 runs to 15 residues. The V gene lost 0 bases and the J gene lost 1 base, with 8 bases spanning the gap. The CDR3 nucleotides are TGTGCCAGCAGCGTAGTGGCAGATTCCTACAATGAGCAGTTCTTC. This sequence encodes CASSVVADSYNEQFF.

The chain is built from TRBV27 and TRBJ1-5; 7 nucleotides agree with TRBD1. CDR1 is MNHEY, CDR2 SMNVEV, per germline (reference sequence). The length of the CDR3 is 15 residues. J was trimmed by 7 bases and V by 4 bases; bases with no gene match: 10. CDR3 region: CASSYGGGVGQPQHF. Here the CDR3 DNA reads TGTGCCAGCAGTTATGGAGGGGGCGTGGGACAGCCCCAGCATTTT.

In DNA, the CDR3 is TGTGCCAGCAGTTTATCGGGCAACAATGAGCAGTTCTTC. Translating gives CASSLSGNNEQFF. The chain joins TRBV28 to TRBJ2-1; no reliable D call. This CDR3 has 13 amino acids. Trimming cost V 1 base and J 5 bases, with 6 bases left between them. Germline V gene sequence: CDR1 MDHEN, CDR2 SYDVKM.

The chain joins TRBV4-2 to TRBJ2-1; D possibly matches TRBD1 or TRBD2 (5 bases each). Between the trimmed V and J ends, which lost 1 base and 8 bases, there was a span of 18 bases. CDR3 length: 16 amino acids. Germline V gene data show CDR1 as LGHNA and CDR2 as YNFKEQ. The CDR3 sequence is CASSQGNRDPAHEQFF. CDR3 bases: TGTGCCAGCAGCCAAGGTAACCGGGACCCAGCCCATGAGCAGTTCTTC.

This rearrangement joins TRBV4-3 to TRBJ2-1; D possibly matches TRBD1 or TRBD2 (6 bases each). From germline, CDR1 is LGHNA and CDR2 YSLEER. The CDR3 is made up of 17 amino acids. V was cut by 3 bases and J by 0 bases, with 15 bases left in between. The CDR3 sequence: CASSHGGGRSSYNEQFF. The CDR3 nucleotides are TGCGCCAGCAGCCATGGAGGGGGTCGGAGCTCCTACAATGAGCAGTTCTTC.